Listed here is a single T cell receptor beta chain. Its cognate antigen is unknown. This CDR3 spans 17 amino acids. CDR1 and CDR2 (germline): MRHNA, SNTAGT. V was clipped by 4 bases and J by 0 bases, with 16 bases between them. The record originates from a study of T-cell memory formation after mild COVID-19. Study in general: Each donor largely had its own TCR clusters. Study outcomes and limitations: Contracting CD4+ clones sat mainly in CM and EM; CD8+ in EMRA. Contracting clones from day 15 to 85 had balanced CD4/CD8; later expanders favoured CD4+.

TCRdb reanalysed the 5' RACE reads using MiXCR and keeps one entry per CDR3 protein. The sample includes a few hundred thousand distinct CDR3 sequences, 25% to 30% of them seen just once. Sequencing input: PBMCs or a T cell subset sorted from them (not recorded which). The clonotype originates from an adult woman who had mild COVID-19 (a few samples of this study predate the infection). Cell type and time point are not known. V is TRBV6-4 and J is TRBJ1-5, with D perhaps matching TRBD1 (6 bases). For the CDR3, the DNA is TGTGCCAGCAGTGGCTTCCGGACAGCCGGTAGCAATCAGCCCCAGCATTTT. Amino acid sequence: CASSGFRTAGSNQPQHF.